This TCR beta chain stems from a study of blood T cells in healthy people across ages. Germline values: CDR1 SQVTM, CDR2 ANQGSEA. The CDR3 consists of 12 residues. Trimming took 7 bases from V and 7 from J, leaving 14 bases between them. Through a sample-barcoded 5' primer and a J-beta primer mix, a second PCR was run for roughly 7 to 12 cycles. TCRdb used MiXCR to reprocess the 5' RACE reads, holding one entry per CDR3 protein. The sample contains fewer than 1,000,000 distinct CDR3 sequences, 35% to 50% of which appear only once. This clonotype originated in a man older than 75 in good health. This chain joins TRBV29-1 and TRBJ2-1; the D gene could be TRBD1 or TRBD2 (5 bases each). Sequencing input: blood. The CDR3 sequence is CSAGLPLNEQFF. CDR3 coding DNA: TGCAGCGCGGGGCTGCCCCTAAATGAGCAGTTCTTC.